This T cell receptor beta chain stems from a study of Ad26.COV2.S vaccination and SARS-CoV-2 variants. Study at large: Vaccine-arm donor from the placebo-controlled COV1001 Ad26.COV2.S trial. By the intramuscular route, Ad26.COV2.S was given once, or twice 56 days apart. General study points: People given the vaccine had a wider spike-specific TCR breadth than placebo recipients did. Researchers cautioned that TCR breadth and depth analyses may have underestimated total T cell responses.

This clone came up once. Its antigen is unidentified. TCRdb's table, derived via immunoSEQ multiplex PCR, lists solely in-frame clones and lacks some. The repertoire holds 250,000 to 300,000 clones, with approximately 89% as singletons. Treatment of the sample: 15 to 20 received Ad26.COV2.S at low or high dose, single or two shots; roughly five received placebo; per-sample allocation not given. The samples date from day 63 after the first vaccine or placebo injection. V gave up 2 bases and J gave up 4 bases; unmatched junction bases: 10. The germline gives CDR1 LGHNT, CDR2 FRNRAP. The CDR3 has 19 amino acids.

The V call is TRBV12-5, the J call TRBJ2-5, with 16 positions matching TRBD2. The specimen was peripheral blood, collected in a trial of Ad26.COV2.S vaccine versus placebo. This receptor was taken from a person between 18 and 59 years old who received the Ad26.COV2.S COVID-19 vaccine or a placebo. The CDR3 loop is CASGLPRPGTSGRGETQYF. In DNA form, the CDR3 reads TGTGCTAGTGGTTTGCCTCGTCCCGGGACTAGCGGGAGGGGAGAGACCCAGTACTTC.